This entry lists 4 T cell receptor beta chains sequenced from one sample in a study of shared clonotypes between healthy human individuals. Assay used: immunoSEQ multiplex PCR; TCRdb lists only in-frame clones, some missing. Of a few hundred thousand clones in the sample, around 81% were seen once. Sequences were obtained from PBMCs. Receptors were obtained from a woman between 40 and 55 years old in good health. Some clones in this sample may be carry-over from other donors' samples.

This chain uses TRBV5-1 with TRBJ2-1; TRBD2 aligns across 7 bases. V shed 2 bases, J shed 0 bases, and the junction held 5 bases outside the gene matches. Per germline, CDR1 SGHRS and CDR2 YFSETQ. The length of the CDR3 is 16 residues. This chain's CDR3 is CASSFLAVSSYNEQFF. CDR3 DNA sequence: TGCGCCAGCAGCTTCCTAGCGGTTAGCTCCTACAATGAGCAGTTCTTC.

The rearrangement links TRBV5-4 to TRBJ2-1; D is ambiguous. With 4 bases removed from V and 10 bases from J, the gap between germline ends came to 15 bases. The germline gives CDR1 SGHNT, CDR2 YYREEE (reference sequence). The CDR3 totals 13 residues. The CDR3 here is CASSQMDGTEQFF. In nucleotides, the CDR3 is TGTGCCAGCAGCCAAATGGATGGTACGGAGCAGTTCTTC.

This rearrangement joins TRBV5-6 to TRBJ1-5, with D possibly being TRBD1 (5 bases). Germline V gene data show CDR1 as SGHDT and CDR2 as YYEEEE. V was trimmed by 5 bases and J by 4 bases, leaving 13 bases between them. The CDR3 is 14 amino acids. CDR3 loop: CASSYGTENQPQHF. The DNA of the CDR3 is TGTGCCAGCAGTTACGGGACGGAGAATCAGCCCCAGCATTTT.

This clone was seen a single time. The chain carries TRBV5-8 and TRBJ1-5; D uncertain. The CDR3 covers 13 residues. Deletions cut 7 bases from V and 7 bases from J, with 15 bases between. Per germline, CDR1 SGHTS and CDR2 YDEGEE. CDR3 region: CASHLGFTQPQHF. CDR3 coding DNA: TGTGCCAGCCACTTGGGTTTCACCCAGCCCCAGCATTTT.